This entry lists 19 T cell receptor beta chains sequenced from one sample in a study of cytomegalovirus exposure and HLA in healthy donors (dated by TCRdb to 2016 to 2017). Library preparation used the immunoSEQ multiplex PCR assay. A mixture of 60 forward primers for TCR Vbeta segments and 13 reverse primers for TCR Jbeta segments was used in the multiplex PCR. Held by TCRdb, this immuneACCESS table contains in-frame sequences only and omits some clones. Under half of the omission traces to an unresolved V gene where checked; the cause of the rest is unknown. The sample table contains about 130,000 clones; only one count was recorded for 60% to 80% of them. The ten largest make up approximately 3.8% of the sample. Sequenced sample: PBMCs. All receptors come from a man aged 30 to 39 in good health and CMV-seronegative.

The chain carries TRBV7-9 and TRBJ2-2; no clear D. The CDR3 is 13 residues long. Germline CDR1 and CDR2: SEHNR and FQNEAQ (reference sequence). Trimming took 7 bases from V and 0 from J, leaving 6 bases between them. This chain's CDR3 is CASKRANTGELFF. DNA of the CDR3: TGTGCCAGCAAACGGGCGAACACCGGGGAGCTGTTTTTT.

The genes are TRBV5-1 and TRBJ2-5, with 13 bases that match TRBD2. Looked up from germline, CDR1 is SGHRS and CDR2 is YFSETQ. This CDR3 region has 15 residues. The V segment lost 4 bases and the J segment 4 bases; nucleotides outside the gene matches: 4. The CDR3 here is CASSLLAGGPETQYF. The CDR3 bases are TGCGCCAGCAGCCTACTAGCGGGGGGGCCAGAGACCCAGTACTTC.

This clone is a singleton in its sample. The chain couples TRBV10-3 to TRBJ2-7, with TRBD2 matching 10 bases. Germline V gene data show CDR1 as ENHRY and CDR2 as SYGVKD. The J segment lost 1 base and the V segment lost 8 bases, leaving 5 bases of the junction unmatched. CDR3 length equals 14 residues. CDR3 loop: CAIGSSGGSYEQYF. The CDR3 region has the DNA TGTGCCATCGGTTCTAGCGGGGGATCCTACGAGCAGTACTTC.

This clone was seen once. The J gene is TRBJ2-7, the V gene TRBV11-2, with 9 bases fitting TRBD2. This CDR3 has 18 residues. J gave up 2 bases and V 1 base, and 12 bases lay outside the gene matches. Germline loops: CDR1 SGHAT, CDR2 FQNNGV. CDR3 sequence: CASSLGFWERGVAYEQYF. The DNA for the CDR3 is TGTGCCAGCAGCTTAGGATTTTGGGAGCGGGGGGTCGCCTACGAGCAGTACTTC.

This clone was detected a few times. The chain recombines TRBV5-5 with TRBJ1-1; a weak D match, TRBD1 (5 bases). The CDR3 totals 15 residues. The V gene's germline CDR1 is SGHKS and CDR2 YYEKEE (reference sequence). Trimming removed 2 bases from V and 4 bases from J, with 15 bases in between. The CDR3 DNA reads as TGTGCCAGCAGCTTCTGGCCAGGGCAACGCACTGAAGCTTTCTTT. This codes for CASSFWPGQRTEAFF.

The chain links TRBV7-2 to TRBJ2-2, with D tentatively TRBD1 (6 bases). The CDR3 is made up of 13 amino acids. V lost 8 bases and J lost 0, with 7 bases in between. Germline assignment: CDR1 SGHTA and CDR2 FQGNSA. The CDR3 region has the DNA TGTGCCAGCGGGACAACGAACACCGGGGAGCTGTTTTTT. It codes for CASGTTNTGELFF.

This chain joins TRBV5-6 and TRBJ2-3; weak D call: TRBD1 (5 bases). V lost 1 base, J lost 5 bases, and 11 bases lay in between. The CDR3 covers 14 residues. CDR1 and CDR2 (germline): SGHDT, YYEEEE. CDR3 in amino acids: CASSLIQGRDTQYF. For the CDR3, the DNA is TGTGCCAGCAGCTTGATTCAGGGTAGAGATACGCAGTATTTT.

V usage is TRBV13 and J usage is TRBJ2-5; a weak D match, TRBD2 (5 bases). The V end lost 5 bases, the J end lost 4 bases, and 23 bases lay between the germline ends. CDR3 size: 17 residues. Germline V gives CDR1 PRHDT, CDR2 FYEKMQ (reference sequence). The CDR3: CASSGRTLLLDRETQYF. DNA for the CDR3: TGTGCCAGCAGCGGACGGACTCTCCTTTTGGATCGAGAGACCCAGTACTTC.

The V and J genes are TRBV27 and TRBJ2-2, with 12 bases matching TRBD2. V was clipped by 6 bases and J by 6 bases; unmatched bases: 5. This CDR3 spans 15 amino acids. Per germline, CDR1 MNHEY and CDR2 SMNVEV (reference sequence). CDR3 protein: CASRTSGGTPGELFF. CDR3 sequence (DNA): TGTGCCAGCAGGACTAGCGGGGGAACCCCCGGGGAGCTGTTTTTT.

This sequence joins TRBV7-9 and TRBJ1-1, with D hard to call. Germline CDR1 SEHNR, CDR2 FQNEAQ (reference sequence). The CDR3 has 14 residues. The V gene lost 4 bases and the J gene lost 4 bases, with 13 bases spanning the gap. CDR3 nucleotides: TGTGCCAGCAGCTCGAACATGGACTCCACTGAAGCTTTCTTT. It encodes CASSSNMDSTEAFF.

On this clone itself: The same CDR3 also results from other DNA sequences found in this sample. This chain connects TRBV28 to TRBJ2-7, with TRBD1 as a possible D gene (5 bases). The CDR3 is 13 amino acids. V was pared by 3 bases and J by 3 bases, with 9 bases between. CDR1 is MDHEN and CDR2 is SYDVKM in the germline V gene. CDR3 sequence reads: CASSLGRDYEQYF. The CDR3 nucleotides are TGTGCCAGCAGTTTGGGCAGGGACTACGAGCAGTACTTC.

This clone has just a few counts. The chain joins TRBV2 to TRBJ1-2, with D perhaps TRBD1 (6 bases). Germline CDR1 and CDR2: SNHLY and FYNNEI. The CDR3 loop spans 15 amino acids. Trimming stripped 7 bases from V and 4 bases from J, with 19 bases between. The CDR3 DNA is TGTGCCAGCACTAAAAGGACAGCGGATTTCTATGGCTACACCTTC. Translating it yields CASTKRTADFYGYTF.

CDR3 in DNA: TGTGCCAGCAGCGAAATCCGGGGTCGGGGTAGCACAGATACGCAGTATTTT. Protein sequence: CASSEIRGRGSTDTQYF. V and J are TRBV21-1 and TRBJ2-3; the table's D gene call, TRBD2, was not cross checked with the DNA. TRBV21-1 is listed as a pseudogene. This CDR3 has 17 residues.

CDR3 region: CASSQGGAGSQPQHF. In nucleotides, the CDR3 is TGTGCCAGCAGTCAAGGGGGCGCGGGAAGCCAGCCCCAGCATTTT. The chain uses TRBV28 and TRBJ1-5; 7 positions match TRBD1. The V and J ends lost 5 bases and 7 bases, in that order; junction bases with no gene match: 11. This CDR3 is 15 amino acids long. Germline V CDR1 and CDR2: MDHEN, SYDVKM.

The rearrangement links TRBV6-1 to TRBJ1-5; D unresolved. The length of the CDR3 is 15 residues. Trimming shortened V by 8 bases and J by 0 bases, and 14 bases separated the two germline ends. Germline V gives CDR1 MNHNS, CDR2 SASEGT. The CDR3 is CASPRREDSNQPQHF. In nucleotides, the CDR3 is TGTGCCAGCCCACGGAGAGAGGATAGCAATCAGCCCCAGCATTTT.

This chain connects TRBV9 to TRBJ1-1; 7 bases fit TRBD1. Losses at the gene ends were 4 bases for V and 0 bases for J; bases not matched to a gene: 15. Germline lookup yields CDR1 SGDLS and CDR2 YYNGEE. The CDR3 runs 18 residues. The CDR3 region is CASSNVPARGTVNTEAFF. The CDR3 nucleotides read TGTGCCAGCAGCAATGTCCCCGCCCGCGGGACAGTGAACACTGAAGCTTTCTTT.

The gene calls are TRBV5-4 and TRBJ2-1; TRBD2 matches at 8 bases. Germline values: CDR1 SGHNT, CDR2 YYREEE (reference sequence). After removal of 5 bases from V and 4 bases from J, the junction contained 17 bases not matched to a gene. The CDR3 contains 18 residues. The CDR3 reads CASRHEPWGSGIYNEQFF. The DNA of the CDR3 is TGTGCCAGCAGGCACGAACCATGGGGTAGCGGGATATACAATGAGCAGTTCTTC.

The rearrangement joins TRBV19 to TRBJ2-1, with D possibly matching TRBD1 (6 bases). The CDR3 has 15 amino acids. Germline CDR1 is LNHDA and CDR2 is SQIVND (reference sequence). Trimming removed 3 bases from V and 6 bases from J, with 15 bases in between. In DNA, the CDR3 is TGTGCCAGTAGTATCAGGGGTTCGGTACGCAATGAGCAGTTCTTC. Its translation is CASSIRGSVRNEQFF. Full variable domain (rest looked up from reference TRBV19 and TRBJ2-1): DGGITQSPKYLFRKEGQNVTLSCEQNLNHDAMYWYRQDPGQGLRLIYYSQIVNDFQKGDIAEGYSVSREKKESFPLTVTSAQKNPTAFYLCASSIRGSVRNEQFFGPGTRLTVL.

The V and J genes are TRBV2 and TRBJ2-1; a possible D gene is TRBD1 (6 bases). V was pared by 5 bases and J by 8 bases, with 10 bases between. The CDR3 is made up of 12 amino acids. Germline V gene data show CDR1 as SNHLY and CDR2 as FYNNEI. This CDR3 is CASSQQGYEQFF. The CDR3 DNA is TGTGCCAGCAGTCAACAGGGCTATGAGCAGTTCTTC.